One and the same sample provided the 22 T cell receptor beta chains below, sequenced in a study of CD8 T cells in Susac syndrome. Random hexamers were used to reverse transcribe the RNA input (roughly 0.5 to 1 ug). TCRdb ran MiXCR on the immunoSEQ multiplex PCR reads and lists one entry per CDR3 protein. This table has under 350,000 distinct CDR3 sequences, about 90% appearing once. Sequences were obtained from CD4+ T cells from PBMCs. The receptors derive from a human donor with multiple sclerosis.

The CDR3 DNA sequence: TGTGCCAGCAGTCAAAACTCTGGAAACACCATATATTTT. Translating gives CASSQNSGNTIYF. The chain is built from TRBV12-3 or TRBV12-4 and TRBJ1-3; no definite D call. Deletions cut 5 bases from V and 0 bases from J, with 5 bases between. The length of the CDR3 is 13 residues.

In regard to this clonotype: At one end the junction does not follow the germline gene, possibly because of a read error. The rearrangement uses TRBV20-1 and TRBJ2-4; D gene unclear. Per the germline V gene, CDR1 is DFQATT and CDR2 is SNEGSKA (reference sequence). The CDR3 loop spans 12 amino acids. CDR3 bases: TGCAGTGCGAGAGAGCCTGGAAACATTCAGTACTTC. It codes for CSAREPGNIQYF.

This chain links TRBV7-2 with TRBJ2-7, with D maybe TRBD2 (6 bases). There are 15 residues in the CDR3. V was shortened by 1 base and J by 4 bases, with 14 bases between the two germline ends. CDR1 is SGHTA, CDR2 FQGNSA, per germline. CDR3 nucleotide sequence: TGTGCCAGCAGCTTAGGGCGGGGCCGCGGTTACGAGCAGTACTTC. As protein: CASSLGRGRGYEQYF.

The CDR3: CASSSGSGSSNEQFF. The CDR3 bases are TGTGCCAGCAGCTCTGGAAGCGGGAGTTCTAATGAGCAGTTCTTC. The chain is built from TRBV7-9 and TRBJ2-1, with 8 nucleotides matching TRBD2. The CDR3 is 15 amino acids. V was clipped by 4 bases and J by 7 bases; unmatched bases: 9. Looked up from germline, CDR1 is SEHNR and CDR2 is FQNEAQ (reference sequence).

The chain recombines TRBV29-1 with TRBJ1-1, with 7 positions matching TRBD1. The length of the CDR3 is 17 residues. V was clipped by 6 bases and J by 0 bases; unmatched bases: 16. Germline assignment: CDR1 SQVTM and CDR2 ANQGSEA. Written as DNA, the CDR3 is TGCAGCGTAGTCCGGGACAGCCAAAGCCAGATGAACACTGAAGCTTTCTTT. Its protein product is CSVVRDSQSQMNTEAFF.

The CDR3 is CAWSPLAGVPNEQFF. In nucleotides, the CDR3 is TGTGCCTGGAGTCCACTGGCGGGAGTACCTAATGAGCAGTTCTTC. The chain carries TRBV30 and TRBJ2-1, with TRBD2 identical over 7 bases. Germline CDR1 is GTSNPN and CDR2 is SVGIG (reference sequence). V trimming: 2 bases; J trimming: 7 bases; junction bases outside the gene matches: 11. The CDR3 loop spans 15 amino acids.

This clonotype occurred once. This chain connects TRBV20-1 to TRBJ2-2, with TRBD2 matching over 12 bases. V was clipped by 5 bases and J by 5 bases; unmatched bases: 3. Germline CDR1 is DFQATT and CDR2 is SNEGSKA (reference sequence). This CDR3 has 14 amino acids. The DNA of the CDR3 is TGCAGTGCTCCTAGCGGGAGGGGGACCGGGGAGCTGTTTTTT. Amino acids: CSAPSGRGTGELFF.

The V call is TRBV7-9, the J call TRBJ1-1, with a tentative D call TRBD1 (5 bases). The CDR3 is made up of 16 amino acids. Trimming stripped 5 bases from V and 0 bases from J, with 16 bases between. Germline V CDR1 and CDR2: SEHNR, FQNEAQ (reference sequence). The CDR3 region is CASSRVRVILNTEAFF. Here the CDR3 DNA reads TGTGCCAGCAGCCGGGTCAGGGTCATTTTGAACACTGAAGCTTTCTTT.

This chain's CDR3 is CASSLPTGGSYNSPLHF. As DNA, the CDR3 is TGTGCCAGCAGTTTACCTACAGGGGGCTCCTATAATTCACCCCTCCACTTT. V and J are TRBV27 and TRBJ1-6; TRBD1 matches at 8 bases. Germline CDR1 reads MNHEY; CDR2 reads SMNVEV (reference sequence). The CDR3 length is 17 residues. Trimming cost V 2 bases and J 0 bases; bases outside gene matches: 3.

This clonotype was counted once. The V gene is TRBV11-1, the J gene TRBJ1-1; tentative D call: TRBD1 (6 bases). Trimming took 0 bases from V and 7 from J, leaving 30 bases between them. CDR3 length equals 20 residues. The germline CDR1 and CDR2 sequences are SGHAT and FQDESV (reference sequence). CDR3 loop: CASSLAWKLIRGAFWYEAFF. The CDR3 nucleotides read TGTGCCAGCAGCTTAGCGTGGAAATTGATTCGGGGGGCATTTTGGTATGAAGCTTTCTTT.

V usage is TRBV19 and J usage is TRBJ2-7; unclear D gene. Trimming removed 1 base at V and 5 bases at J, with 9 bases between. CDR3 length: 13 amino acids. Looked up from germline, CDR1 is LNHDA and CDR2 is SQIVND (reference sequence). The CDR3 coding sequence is TGTGCCAGTAGTATAGGGGAACAGAACGAGCAGTACTTC. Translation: CASSIGEQNEQYF.

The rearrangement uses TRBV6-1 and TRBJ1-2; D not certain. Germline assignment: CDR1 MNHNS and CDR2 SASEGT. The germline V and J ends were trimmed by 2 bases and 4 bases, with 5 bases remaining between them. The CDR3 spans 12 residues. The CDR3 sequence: CASSEQSYGYTF. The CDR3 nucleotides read TGTGCCAGCAGTGAACAGTCCTATGGCTACACCTTC.

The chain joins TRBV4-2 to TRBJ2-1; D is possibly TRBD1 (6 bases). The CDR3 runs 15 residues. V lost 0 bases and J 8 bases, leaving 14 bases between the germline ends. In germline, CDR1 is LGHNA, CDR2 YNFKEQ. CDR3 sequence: CASSQELLQGHEQFF. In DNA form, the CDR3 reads TGTGCCAGCAGCCAAGAGCTACTGCAGGGGCATGAGCAGTTCTTC.

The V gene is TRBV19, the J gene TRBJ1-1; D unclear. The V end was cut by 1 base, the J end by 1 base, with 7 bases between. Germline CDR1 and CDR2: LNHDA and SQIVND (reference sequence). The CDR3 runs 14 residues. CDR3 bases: TGTGCCAGTAGTATAGGCCGAAAGAACACTGAAGCTTTCTTT. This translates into CASSIGRKNTEAFF.

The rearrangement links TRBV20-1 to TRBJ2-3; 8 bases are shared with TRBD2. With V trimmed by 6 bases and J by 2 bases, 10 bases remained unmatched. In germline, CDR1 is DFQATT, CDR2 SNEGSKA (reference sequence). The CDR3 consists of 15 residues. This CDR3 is CSASGGLAVTDTQYF. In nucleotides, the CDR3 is TGCAGTGCCTCGGGAGGGCTAGCGGTCACAGATACGCAGTATTTT.

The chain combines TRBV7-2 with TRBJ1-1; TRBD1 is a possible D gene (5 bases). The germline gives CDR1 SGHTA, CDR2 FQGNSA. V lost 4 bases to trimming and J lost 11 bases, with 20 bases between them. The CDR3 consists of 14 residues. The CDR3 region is CASSSPYYRRVAFF. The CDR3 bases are TGTGCCAGCAGCTCCCCCTATTACAGGAGAGTTGCTTTCTTT.

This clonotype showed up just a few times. CDR3 sequence reads: CSVSPKGGNTEAFF. CDR3 DNA: TGCAGCGTTTCCCCGAAGGGGGGAAACACTGAAGCTTTCTTT. This chain uses TRBV29-1 with TRBJ1-1, with a weak D call TRBD1 (6 bases). The V gene lost 5 bases and the J gene lost 2 bases, with 15 bases spanning the gap. The germline gives CDR1 SQVTM, CDR2 ANQGSEA. The CDR3 loop spans 14 amino acids. Based on the CDR3 plus reference TRBV29-1 and TRBJ1-1, the full variable domain is SAVISQKPSRDICQRGTSLTIQCQVDSQVTMMFWYRQQPGQSLTLIATANQGSEATYESGFVIDKFPISRPNLTFSTLTVSNMSPEDSSIYLCSVSPKGGNTEAFFGQGTRLTVV.

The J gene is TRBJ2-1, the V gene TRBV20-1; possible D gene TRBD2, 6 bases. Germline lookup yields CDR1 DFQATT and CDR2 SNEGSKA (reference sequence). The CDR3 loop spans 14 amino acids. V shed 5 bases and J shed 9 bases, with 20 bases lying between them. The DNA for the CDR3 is TGCAGTGCTCCAACCAGACTAGACGGGGGTGAGCAGTTCTTC. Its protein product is CSAPTRLDGGEQFF.

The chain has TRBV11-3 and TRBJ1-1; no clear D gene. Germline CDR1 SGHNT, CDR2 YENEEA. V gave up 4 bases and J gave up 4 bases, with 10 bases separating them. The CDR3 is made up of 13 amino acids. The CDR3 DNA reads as TGTGCCAGCAGCTACCTTGCGGGCACTGAAGCTTTCTTT. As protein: CASSYLAGTEAFF. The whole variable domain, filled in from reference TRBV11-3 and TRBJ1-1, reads EAGVVQSPRYKIIEKKQPVAFWCNPISGHNTLYWYLQNLGQGPELLIRYENEEAVDDSQLPKDRFSAERLKGVDSTLKIQPAELGDSAVYLCASSYLAGTEAFFGQGTRLTVV.

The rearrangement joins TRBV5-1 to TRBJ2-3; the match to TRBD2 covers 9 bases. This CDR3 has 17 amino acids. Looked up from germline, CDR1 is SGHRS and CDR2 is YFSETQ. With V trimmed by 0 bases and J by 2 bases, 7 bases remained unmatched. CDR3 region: CASSLDGSGGVTDTQYF. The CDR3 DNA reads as TGCGCCAGCAGCTTGGACGGTAGCGGGGGTGTCACAGATACGCAGTATTTT.

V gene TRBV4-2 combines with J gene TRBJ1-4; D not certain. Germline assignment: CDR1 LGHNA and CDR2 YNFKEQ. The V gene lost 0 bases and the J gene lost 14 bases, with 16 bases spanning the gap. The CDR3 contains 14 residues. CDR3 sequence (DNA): TGTGCCAGCAGCCAAGACCTGGACGGGGTCGGCCTGTTTTTT. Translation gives CASSQDLDGVGLFF.

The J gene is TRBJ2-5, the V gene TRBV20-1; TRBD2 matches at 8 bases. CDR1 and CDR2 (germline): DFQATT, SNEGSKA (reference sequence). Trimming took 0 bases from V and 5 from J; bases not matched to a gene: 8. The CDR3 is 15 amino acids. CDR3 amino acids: CSARDRGTRRETQYF. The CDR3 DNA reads TGCAGTGCTAGAGATCGAGGGACTAGGAGGGAGACCCAGTACTTC.